This passage covers 2 T cell receptor beta chains from one sample sequenced in a study of spatial heterogeneity in lung cancer. The time point is: blood at routine non-recurrence follow-up after resection. TCRdb fed the 5' RACE reads into MiXCR, producing one record per CDR3 protein. The table includes around 2,700 distinct CDR3 sequences, around half detected once. This specimen was PBMCs, taken at follow-up. All receptors come from a female donor with early-stage non-small cell lung cancer.

This clonotype was seen more than once but under ten times. For a library built for alpha chains, this beta chain is a stray read; little rests on its size. V is TRBV3-1 and J is TRBJ2-4; D unresolved. V gave up 2 bases and J gave up 6 bases, with 17 bases separating them. This CDR3 is 16 amino acids long. CDR1 and CDR2 from the germline V gene are LGHDT and YNNKEL (reference sequence). CDR3 region: CASSQFSVTDANIQYF. For the CDR3, the DNA is TGTGCCAGCAGCCAATTCTCGGTGACCGATGCAAACATTCAGTACTTC.

This clonotype turned up a few times. With the library built for alpha chains, this beta chain is off target and its frequency is not meaningful. The J gene is TRBJ2-2, the V gene TRBV12-3 or TRBV12-4; 13 nucleotides agree with TRBD2. The CDR3 extends over 17 amino acids. The junction had 10 bases not matched to a gene; V was cut back by 6 bases and J by 6 bases. CDR3 residues: CASRGLAGKTRPGELFF. The CDR3 region has the DNA TGTGCCAGCAGGGGACTAGCGGGAAAGACTCGTCCCGGGGAGCTGTTTTTT.